This T cell receptor (beta chain) was profiled in a study of shared clonotypes between healthy human individuals. The sorted-subset replicate PCRs were given around 200 ng DNA, which is tens of thousands of T cell genomes. The table came from immunoSEQ multiplex PCR; TCRdb's copy has only in-frame clones and leaves some out. The sample has roughly 2.6 million clones, over 85% seen once. This clone showed up just a few times. As yet, its antigen is unknown. Notes on the study in general: There were few donors, and this limited the genetic and exposure-history diversity represented.

This TCR derives from a man aged 18 to 29 in good health. Sequencing input: naive CD4+ T cells sorted from blood. Subset indicated: CD45RA+ positively selected.

The CDR3 DNA sequence: TGTGCCAGCTCACCGGGCGCAGATTCACCCCTCCACTTT. Its protein product is CASSPGADSPLHF. The chain recombines TRBV18 with TRBJ1-6, with D unresolved. The CDR3 covers 13 residues. Germline lookup yields CDR1 KGHSH and CDR2 LQKENI. Between the trimmed V and J ends, which lost 3 bases and 8 bases, there was a span of 8 bases. The full variable domain, completed using reference TRBV18 and TRBJ1-6, is NAGVMQNPRHLVRRRGQEARLRCSPMKGHSHVYWYRQLPEEGLKFMVYLQKENIIDESGMPKERFSAEFPKEGPSILRIQQVVRGDSAAYFCASSPGADSPLHFGNGTRLTVT.